This T cell receptor beta chain is drawn from a study of blood T cell repertoires in COVID-19. Study-wide context: The United States, Italy and Spain provided the acute and convalescent COVID-19 samples. T cells, B-cell-depleted T cells, or PBMCs provided the cDNA or gDNA that served as material.

As processed by the authors: How many nucleated cells were present was estimated from reference gene primer amplification. TCRdb keeps only in-frame clones here, not all; method: immunoSEQ multiplex PCR. V and J calls and clone size are as listed in that table; D and trimming were resolved from the DNA. The table lists about 130,000 clones, just under 85% of them singletons, with 16% in the top ten. CDR1 and CDR2 from the germline V gene are SNHLY and FYNNEI. Trimming removed 7 bases at V and 6 bases at J, with 15 bases between. This CDR3 spans 13 amino acids. The sequencing input was peripheral blood. This clonotype was sampled from a woman aged 45-65 years with acute or convalescent COVID-19. The chain combines TRBV2 with TRBJ1-2, with D possibly matching TRBD1 (5 bases). CDR3 sequence: CASMSGFNDGYTF. In DNA form, the CDR3 reads TGTGCCAGCATGTCAGGGTTTAATGATGGCTACACCTTC.